This record looks at one T cell receptor (beta chain) sequence and its context. The antigen is unknown. The V gene end was trimmed by 8 bases and the J gene end by 6 bases; junction bases not matched to a gene: 6. Looked up from germline, CDR1 is MNHEY and CDR2 is SVGAGI. CDR3 size: 13 residues. CD45RO negativity and positive selection for CCR7 defined naive CD8 cells, a population that excluded terminally differentiated effector memory CD45RA+ cells. The donors were adults (healthy and HIV-negative) with no recent acute infections or vaccinations. The data were obtained in a study of shared clonotypes between healthy human individuals. Regarding the study as a whole: Non-shared clonotypes had lower generation probabilities than clonotypes shared by all four sorted-subset donors. Naive subsets generally had larger estimated richness than memory subsets. Shared across a handful of donors were around 5% of the naive CD4 clonotypes.

Produced via immunoSEQ multiplex PCR; TCRdb's table is partial and in-frame only. The repertoire holds millions of clones, with approximately 94% as singletons. This TCR was sampled from a man aged 18 to 29 in good health. The material sequenced was naive CD8+ T cells sorted from blood. The rearrangement links TRBV6-5 to TRBJ2-7; the match to TRBD2 covers 11 bases. The CDR3 is CASCPSGGFEQYF. The CDR3 DNA is TGTGCCAGCTGTCCTAGCGGGGGGTTCGAGCAGTACTTC.